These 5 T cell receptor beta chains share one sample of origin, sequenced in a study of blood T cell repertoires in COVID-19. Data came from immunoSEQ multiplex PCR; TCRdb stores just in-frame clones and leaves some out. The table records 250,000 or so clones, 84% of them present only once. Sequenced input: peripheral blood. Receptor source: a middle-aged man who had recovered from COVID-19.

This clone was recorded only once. The CDR3 here is CASSYIKRGGETQYF. The CDR3 coding sequence is TGTGCCAGCAGTTACATAAAACGGGGGGGAGAGACCCAGTACTTC. The chain combines TRBV6-5 with TRBJ2-5; 8 positions agree with TRBD2. Germline V gene data show CDR1 as MNHEY and CDR2 as SVGAGI. The CDR3 totals 15 residues. V trimming: 2 bases; J trimming: 4 bases; junction bases outside the gene matches: 6.

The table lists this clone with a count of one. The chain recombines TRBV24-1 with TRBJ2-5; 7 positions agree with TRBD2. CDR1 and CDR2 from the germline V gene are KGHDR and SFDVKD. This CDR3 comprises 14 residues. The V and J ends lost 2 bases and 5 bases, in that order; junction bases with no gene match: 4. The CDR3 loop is CATSDSREGETQYF. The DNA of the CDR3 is TGTGCCACCAGTGATTCAAGGGAGGGCGAGACCCAGTACTTC.

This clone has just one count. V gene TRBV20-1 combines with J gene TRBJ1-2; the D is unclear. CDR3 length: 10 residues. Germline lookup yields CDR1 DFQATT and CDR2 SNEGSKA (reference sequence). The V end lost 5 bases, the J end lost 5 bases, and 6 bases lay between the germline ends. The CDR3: CSAFSYGYTF. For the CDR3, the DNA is TGCAGTGCTTTCAGTTATGGCTACACCTTC.

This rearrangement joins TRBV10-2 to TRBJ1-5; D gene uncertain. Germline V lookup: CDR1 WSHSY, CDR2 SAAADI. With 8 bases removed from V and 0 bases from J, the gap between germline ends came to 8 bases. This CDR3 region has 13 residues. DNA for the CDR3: TGCGCCAGCCAGGATTATAGCAATCAGCCCCAGCATTTT. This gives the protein CASQDYSNQPQHF.

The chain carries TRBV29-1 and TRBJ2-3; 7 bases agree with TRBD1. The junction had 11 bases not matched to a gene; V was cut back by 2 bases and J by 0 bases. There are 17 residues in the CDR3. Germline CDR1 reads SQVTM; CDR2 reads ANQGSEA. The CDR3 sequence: CSVELGQVGFSTDTQYF. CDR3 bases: TGCAGCGTTGAACTTGGACAGGTTGGATTTAGCACAGATACGCAGTATTTT.